The table lists the clone carrying this T cell receptor beta chain with a count of one. Its antigen is currently unknown. The study ran its PCR with 60 Vbeta and 13 Jbeta primers. Sequenced by immunoSEQ multiplex PCR; TCRdb stores in-frame clones only, minus some. The table shows 150,000 to 200,000 clones, with approximately 78% occurring only once. The CDR3 loop spans 11 amino acids. From germline, CDR1 is SGHTA and CDR2 FQGNSA. The V gene lost 4 bases and the J gene lost 5 bases, with 5 bases spanning the gap. The sample is drawn from a study of cytomegalovirus exposure and HLA in healthy donors. In the study overall: Out of 150 million to 200 million T cells, an earlier analysis found roughly 110 million unique TCR beta sequences in total.

Study outcomes and limitations: A missense variant in DCLRE1C was later tied to TCR beta V- and J-gene trimming. TCR beta sequences reportedly predicted most subjects' HLA-A and HLA-B alleles accurately. Reportedly, cytomegalovirus status was diagnosed with high sensitivity and specificity.

This clonotype was sampled from a male donor in good health and CMV-seronegative. The sequenced sample was PBMCs. This rearrangement joins TRBV7-2 to TRBJ1-2, with no clear D. The CDR3 protein is CASSYLYGYTF. The CDR3 DNA reads TGTGCCAGCAGCTATCTGTATGGCTACACCTTC.